This T cell receptor beta chain was sequenced during a study of T cell responses to AZD1222 COVID-19 vaccine. Study-wide results and limits: Recipients of AZD1222 seropositive at baseline numbered only 5 to 7. Nearly half of spike-specific TCRs reportedly target unmutated variant regions. White British donors predominated, females outnumbered males, and clonal diversity was possibly underestimated.

The table came from immunoSEQ multiplex PCR; TCRdb's copy has only in-frame clones and leaves some out. Of some 120,000 clones in the sample, 70% to 90% were seen once. A note on this clone: Its antigen is still unknown.

This clonotype was obtained from an adult in good health. Sequences were derived from peripheral blood, sampled on day 0 of AZD1222 vaccination.

CDR3 sequence reads: CATSDSRRERGNEQFF. CDR3 sequence (DNA): TGTGCCACCAGTGATTCGCGGCGGGAGAGGGGCAATGAGCAGTTCTTC. V and J are TRBV24-1 and TRBJ2-1; 7 nucleotides match TRBD2. Germline CDR1 KGHDR, CDR2 SFDVKD. Trimming at V came to 2 bases and at J to 6 bases, leaving 9 bases not matched to a gene. The CDR3 runs 16 residues.